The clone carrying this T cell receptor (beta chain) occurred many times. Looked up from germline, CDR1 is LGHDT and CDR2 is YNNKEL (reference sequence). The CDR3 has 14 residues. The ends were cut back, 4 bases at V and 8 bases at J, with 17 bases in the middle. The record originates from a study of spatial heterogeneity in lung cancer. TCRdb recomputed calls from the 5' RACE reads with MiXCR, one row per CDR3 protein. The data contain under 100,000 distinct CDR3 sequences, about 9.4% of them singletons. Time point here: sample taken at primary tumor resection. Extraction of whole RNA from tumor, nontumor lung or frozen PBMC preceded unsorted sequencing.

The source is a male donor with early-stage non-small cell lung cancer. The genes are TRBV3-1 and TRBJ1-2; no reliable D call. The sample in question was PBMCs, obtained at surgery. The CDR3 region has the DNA TGTGCCAGCAGCCCCGGACGGAGTCCCGGGGGCTACACCTTC. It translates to CASSPGRSPGGYTF. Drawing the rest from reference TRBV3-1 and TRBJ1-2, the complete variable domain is DTAVSQTPKYLVTQMGNDKSIKCEQNLGHDTMYWYKQDSKKFLKIMFSYNNKELIINETVPNRFSPKSPDKAHLNLHINSLELGDSAVYFCASSPGRSPGGYTFGSGTRLTVV.